The text below deals with one TCR beta chain. The CDR3 length is 17 residues. Germline trimming cut 7 bases from V and 4 bases from J; bases unmatched to any gene: 14. In germline, CDR1 is SGHAT, CDR2 FQNNGV. This record comes from a study of T-cell reconstitution after alpha-beta-depleted transplantation in children. For TCRbeta, the library was prepared with unique molecular identifiers. MiXCR, run by TCRdb on the PCR reads, gives a single entry per CDR3 protein. This sample carries around 240,000 distinct CDR3 sequences, more than 7.5% of them seen once, and the ten largest clones take about 5.4%. The sequences come from PBMCs from the stem cell graft donor, collected from the stem cell graft. V is TRBV11-2 and J is TRBJ2-1; 9 bases align to TRBD1. The sequence was obtained from a human donor who donated a stem cell graft to a child with SCID. The CDR3 sequence: CASTDRGWGSIYNEQFF. In DNA form, the CDR3 reads TGTGCCAGCACCGACAGGGGGTGGGGGTCTATATACAATGAGCAGTTCTTC.